The present entry profiles one T cell receptor beta chain with its context. Its antigen is as yet unknown. From germline, CDR1 is MGHRA and CDR2 YSYEKL. The CDR3 is 11 residues long. Trimming stripped 2 bases from V and 8 bases from J, with 6 bases between. The authors divided CD4+ cells into CD45RA+ naive and CD45RA-negative memory subsets. This specimen comes from a study of shared clonotypes between healthy human individuals. The method was immunoSEQ multiplex PCR; TCRdb's version includes in-frame clones alone and lacks a portion of them. The sample yields fewer than 3 million clones, 80% to 95% seen once. Notes on the study in general: Sharing across a handful of donors was seen in around 5.1% of naive CD4 clonotypes.

Material: naive CD4+ T cells from PBMCs. The subset here: CD45RA+ positively selected. The chain combines TRBV4-1 with TRBJ1-1, with D unresolved. The sequence was obtained from a man aged 18 to 30 in good health. Some clones in this sample may be carry-over from other donors' samples. CDR3 loop: CASSQNREAFF. As DNA, the CDR3 is TGCGCCAGCAGCCAAAATAGAGAAGCTTTCTTT.